Following are 26 T cell receptor beta chains from one sample sequenced in a study of Ad26.COV2.S vaccination and SARS-CoV-2 variants. The method was immunoSEQ multiplex PCR; TCRdb's version includes in-frame clones alone and lacks a portion of them. The sample has about 180,000 clones; 70% to 90% are singletons. This specimen was peripheral blood, taken after recovery from COVID-19. The receptors were sampled from a human donor who had recovered from COVID-19.

As regards this clone: Its ends do not fully match the called genes, so a read error is possible. The chain joins TRBV19 to TRBJ1-4, with 7 bases matching TRBD1. The CDR3 runs 15 residues. Germline loops: CDR1 LNHDA, CDR2 SQIVND (reference sequence). In DNA form, the CDR3 reads TGTGCCAGTGTTTGGCCAGGGGGGACTAGTGAAAAACTGTTTTTT. The encoded protein is CASVWPGGTSEKLFF.

The gene calls are TRBV7-9 and TRBJ2-1; D is uncertain. V shed 0 bases and J shed 2 bases, with 2 bases lying between them. This CDR3 is built from 13 residues. Germline CDR1 reads SEHNR; CDR2 reads FQNEAQ (reference sequence). This CDR3 is CASSLAAYNEQFF. The CDR3 bases are TGTGCCAGCAGCTTAGCGGCCTACAATGAGCAGTTCTTC.

The chain has TRBV7-9 and TRBJ2-2; D perhaps matches TRBD1 (5 bases). Per germline, CDR1 SEHNR and CDR2 FQNEAQ (reference sequence). V was trimmed by 5 bases and J by 1 base, leaving 17 bases between them. This CDR3 has 17 residues. In nucleotides, the CDR3 is TGTGCCAGCAGCCAGGCTCAGGGCTCGGGGAACACCGGGGAGCTGTTTTTT. As protein: CASSQAQGSGNTGELFF.

The rearrangement joins TRBV7-8 to TRBJ2-7; D is undetermined. Per germline, CDR1 SGHVS and CDR2 FQNEAQ. V was trimmed by 0 bases and J by 2 bases, leaving 11 bases between them. The CDR3 length is 15 residues. The CDR3 coding sequence is TGTGCCAGCAGCTTAGCGGAACTGGGTCCCTACGAGCAGTACTTC. Amino acid sequence: CASSLAELGPYEQYF. The full variable domain, in which reference TRBV7-8 and TRBJ2-7 provide the parts outside the CDR3, is GAGVSQSPRYKVAKRGQDVALRCDPISGHVSLFWYQQALGQGPEFLTYFQNEAQLDKSGLPSDRFFAERPEGSVSTLKIQRTQQEDSAVYLCASSLAELGPYEQYFGPGTRLTVT.

The rearrangement uses TRBV11-2 and TRBJ1-1; D is ambiguous. With 1 base removed from V and 7 bases from J, the gap between germline ends came to 7 bases. This CDR3 has 12 residues. Germline V CDR1 and CDR2: SGHAT, FQNNGV. In nucleotides, the CDR3 is TGTGCCAGCAGCTTAGGCCGCTTTGAAGCTTTCTTT. As protein: CASSLGRFEAFF.

V gene TRBV12-3 or TRBV12-4 combines with J gene TRBJ1-2; no definite D call. The CDR3 has 13 residues. Trimming cost V 3 bases and J 5 bases, with 10 bases left between them. Here the CDR3 reads CASSFIQRYGYTF. The CDR3 DNA follows: TGTGCCAGCAGTTTCATCCAGAGATATGGCTACACCTTC.

The rearrangement uses TRBV3-1 (or the pseudogene TRBV3-2) and TRBJ2-7; a weak D match, TRBD2 (5 bases). V lost 0 bases and J 0 bases, leaving 9 bases between the germline ends. The CDR3 has 15 amino acids. CDR1 LGHDT and CDR2 YNNKEL come from the germline V gene (reference sequence). In nucleotides, the CDR3 is TGTGCCAGCAGCCAAGATTTAGCGAGCTCCTACGAGCAGTACTTC. It is translated as CASSQDLASSYEQYF.

CDR3: CASSFNIYEQYF. The CDR3 nucleotides read TGTGCCAGCAGTTTCAATATCTACGAGCAGTACTTC. The genes are TRBV28 and TRBJ2-7; D is unclear. V was trimmed by 3 bases and J by 3 bases, leaving 6 bases between them. This CDR3 region has 12 residues. Germline CDR1 reads MDHEN; CDR2 reads SYDVKM.

This chain joins TRBV25-1 and TRBJ2-5; tentative D call: TRBD1 (6 bases). Germline V CDR1 and CDR2: MGHDK, SYGVNS. The V gene lost 5 bases and the J gene lost 0 bases, with 10 bases spanning the gap. The CDR3 spans 14 residues. This chain's CDR3 is CASSRHRDQETQYF. The CDR3 bases are TGTGCCAGCAGTCGCCACAGGGACCAAGAGACCCAGTACTTC.

This clone was recorded once. The chain combines TRBV5-1 with TRBJ2-7; D is possibly TRBD1 or TRBD2 (6 bases each). The germline V and J ends were trimmed by 6 bases and 2 bases, with 9 bases remaining between them. The CDR3 loop spans 12 amino acids. Germline V gives CDR1 SGHRS, CDR2 YFSETQ. Written as DNA, the CDR3 is TGCGCCAGCAAGGGGGGAACCTACGAGCAGTACTTC. Protein product: CASKGGTYEQYF.

The rearrangement links TRBV7-2 to TRBJ1-2; 9 bases map to TRBD1. The CDR3 consists of 13 residues. From germline, CDR1 is SGHTA and CDR2 FQGNSA. V dropped 6 bases and J dropped 5; count of bases not matched to a gene: 4. CDR3 bases: TGTGCCAGCAGTCTAGACAGGGGGTATGGCTACACCTTC. Protein sequence: CASSLDRGYGYTF.

The gene calls are TRBV6-5 and TRBJ1-2; D remains ambiguous. This CDR3 spans 12 amino acids. Germline CDR1 reads MNHEY; CDR2 reads SVGAGI. V shed 7 bases and J shed 4 bases, with 10 bases lying between them. CDR3 in amino acids: CASTNSRYGYTF. The CDR3 DNA reads TGTGCCAGCACTAACAGTCGCTATGGCTACACCTTC.

Here the CDR3 reads CASSLRAMEQYF. CDR3 sequence (DNA): TGTGCCAGCAGCTTGAGGGCGATGGAGCAGTACTTC. The chain couples TRBV5-4 to TRBJ2-7; D not resolved. The CDR3 extends over 12 amino acids. V shed 1 base and J shed 7 bases, with 9 bases lying between them. Germline V lookup: CDR1 SGHNT, CDR2 YYREEE (reference sequence).

The CDR3 is CASSELAGGGDEQFF. Written as DNA, the CDR3 is TGTGCCAGCAGTGAACTAGCGGGAGGCGGGGATGAGCAGTTCTTC. The chain joins TRBV2 to TRBJ2-1; 11 bases line up with TRBD2. The CDR3 totals 15 residues. Germline CDR1 is SNHLY and CDR2 is FYNNEI. Trimming took 2 bases from V and 8 from J; bases not matched to a gene: 5.

This chain uses TRBV2 with TRBJ2-3; D is uncertain. The germline CDR1 and CDR2 sequences are SNHLY and FYNNEI. Trimming left V 4 bases short and J 6 bases short, with 8 bases between. The CDR3 length is 12 residues. This CDR3 reads CASSGSSDTQYF. DNA for the CDR3: TGTGCCAGCAGTGGTAGCAGCGATACGCAGTATTTT.

This chain connects TRBV6-1 to TRBJ1-5; D perhaps matches TRBD1 (5 bases). The CDR3 covers 14 residues. V was trimmed by 3 bases and J by 9 bases, leaving 15 bases between them. Germline lookup yields CDR1 MNHNS and CDR2 SASEGT. The CDR3 DNA sequence: TGTGCCAGCAGTGAGGCGACCCGGGGCGGGCCCCAGCATTTT. Amino acid sequence: CASSEATRGGPQHF.

V is TRBV5-4 and J is TRBJ2-5; D perhaps matches TRBD2 (6 bases). Trimming stripped 4 bases from V and 2 bases from J, with 18 bases between. This CDR3 has 16 residues. Germline loops: CDR1 SGHNT, CDR2 YYREEE (reference sequence). CDR3 amino acids: CASSPGGVAEQETQYF. The CDR3 nucleotides read TGTGCCAGCAGCCCCGGAGGGGTGGCCGAACAAGAGACCCAGTACTTC.

On this clone itself: Within the sample, other DNA sequences also encode this same CDR3. This sequence joins TRBV28 and TRBJ2-7; no clear D gene. Trimming removed 8 bases from V and 4 bases from J, with 12 bases in between. The CDR3 loop spans 12 amino acids. Germline-derived CDR1 and CDR2 are MDHEN and SYDVKM. The CDR3 is CASSAMLYEQYF. In DNA, the CDR3 is TGTGCCAGCTCCGCGATGTTATACGAGCAGTACTTC. Looking up the rest from reference TRBV28 and TRBJ2-7 gives the full variable domain: DVKVTQSSRYLVKRTGEKVFLECVQDMDHENMFWYRQDPGLGLRLIYFSYDVKMKEKGDIPEGYSVSREKKERFSLILESASTNQTSMYLCASSAMLYEQYFGPGTRLTVT.

The CDR3 reads CASSLVYGYTF. The CDR3, as DNA: TGTGCCAGCAGTTTAGTCTATGGCTACACCTTC. This chain uses TRBV12-3 or TRBV12-4 with TRBJ1-2; D ambiguous. Between the trimmed V and J ends, which lost 1 base and 4 bases, there was a span of 1 base. There are 11 residues in the CDR3.

This rearrangement joins TRBV27 to TRBJ2-7, with 9 bases lining up with TRBD1. V lost 3 bases, J lost 5 bases, and 8 bases stayed unmatched. There are 15 residues in the CDR3. Germline loops: CDR1 MNHEY, CDR2 SMNVEV (reference sequence). CDR3: CASSFVRTGADEQYF. The CDR3 coding sequence is TGTGCCAGCAGTTTCGTCCGGACAGGGGCTGACGAGCAGTACTTC.

This sequence joins TRBV18 and TRBJ2-3; no clear D. The germline V gene encodes CDR1 KGHSH and CDR2 LQKENI. V lost 5 bases, J lost 4 bases, and 10 bases lay in between. CDR3 length equals 13 residues. The CDR3 DNA reads as TGTGCCAGCTCATCCTCGAATGCAGATACGCAGTATTTT. Translation gives CASSSSNADTQYF.

The chain employs TRBV7-9 and TRBJ2-2, with 8 nucleotides matching TRBD2. Germline assignment: CDR1 SEHNR and CDR2 FQNEAQ (reference sequence). CDR3 size: 16 residues. J was trimmed by 1 base and V by 2 bases; bases with no gene match: 3. CDR3 nucleotide sequence: TGTGCCAGCAGCTTACGTAGCGGGATGAACACCGGGGAGCTGTTTTTT. Protein: CASSLRSGMNTGELFF.

This sequence joins TRBV28 and TRBJ2-1, with 8 bases matching TRBD1. Germline V CDR1 and CDR2: MDHEN, SYDVKM. The V segment lost 6 bases and the J segment 3 bases; nucleotides outside the gene matches: 10. The CDR3 length is 16 residues. The CDR3 DNA reads as TGTGCCAGCAGCCTGATCGACAGGGGTCTCTACAATGAGCAGTTCTTC. It translates to CASSLIDRGLYNEQFF.

This chain uses TRBV5-4 with TRBJ2-2; D is unresolved. The CDR3 loop spans 14 amino acids. V dropped 0 bases and J dropped 4 bases, with 7 bases sitting between them. The V gene's germline CDR1 is SGHNT and CDR2 YYREEE (reference sequence). The CDR3: CASSLDRATGELFF. The CDR3, as DNA: TGTGCCAGCAGCTTGGACAGAGCCACCGGGGAGCTGTTTTTT.

CDR3 DNA: TGCGCCAGCAGCCAAGAGTCCAGTATTAGCAATCAGCCCCAGCATTTT. Amino acids: CASSQESSISNQPQHF. The chain has TRBV4-1 and TRBJ1-5; D unresolved. The CDR3 is 16 amino acids. Germline assignment: CDR1 MGHRA and CDR2 YSYEKL. The ends were cut back, 0 bases at V and 0 bases at J, with 9 bases in the middle.

The rearrangement links TRBV24-1 to TRBJ2-1, with TRBD2 matching over 7 bases. V shed 4 bases, J shed 3 bases, and the junction held 8 bases outside the gene matches. CDR3 length equals 16 residues. Looked up from germline, CDR1 is KGHDR and CDR2 is SFDVKD. CDR3 sequence (DNA): TGTGCCACCAGTGACCGGAGGGCGGGAGACTACAATGAGCAGTTCTTC. It translates to CATSDRRAGDYNEQFF.